Presented here are 21 T cell receptor beta chains from one specimen sequenced in a study of blood T cell repertoires in COVID-19. Assay: immunoSEQ multiplex PCR; the TCRdb copy retains only in-frame clones and omits some. The table records more than 110,000 clones, around 82% of them present only once. Input material: peripheral blood. These receptors were collected from a human donor in a cohort sampled during active COVID-19.

The V gene is TRBV5-1, the J gene TRBJ1-2; 7 bases agree with TRBD1. V shed 4 bases, J shed 4 bases, and the junction held 10 bases outside the gene matches. CDR3 length: 15 amino acids. CDR1 and CDR2 from the germline V gene are SGHRS and YFSETQ. CDR3 sequence (DNA): TGCGCCAGCAGCCAATGGACAGGTGGAGGCTATGGCTACACCTTC. Protein: CASSQWTGGGYGYTF.

This rearrangement joins TRBV3-1 (or the pseudogene TRBV3-2) to TRBJ2-1; D is possibly TRBD2 (6 bases). The CDR3 has 14 residues. Germline CDR1 LGHDT, CDR2 YNNKEL (reference sequence). The V end was cut by 6 bases, the J end by 5 bases, with 14 bases between. CDR3 nucleotide sequence: TGTGCCAGCAGTCACACGTCGGGGGACAATGAGCAGTTCTTC. It codes for CASSHTSGDNEQFF.

This chain links TRBV9 with TRBJ1-2; 8 bases line up with TRBD1. The ends lost 4 bases at V and 5 bases at J; junction bases unmatched: 4. Germline V gene data show CDR1 as SGDLS and CDR2 as YYNGEE. This CDR3 is 13 amino acids long. The CDR3 DNA sequence: TGTGCCAGCAGCCGGGACAGGCCTTATGGCTACACCTTC. Translating it yields CASSRDRPYGYTF.

The genes are TRBV28 and TRBJ1-2, with D tentatively TRBD1 (5 bases). Looked up from germline, CDR1 is MDHEN and CDR2 is SYDVKM. V was cut by 10 bases and J by 4 bases, with 19 bases left in between. The CDR3 length is 14 residues. CDR3 residues: CATKDTQQFYGYTF. In nucleotides, the CDR3 is TGTGCCACTAAGGACACACAACAATTCTATGGCTACACCTTC.

The chain links TRBV28 to TRBJ2-1; 9 nucleotides line up with TRBD2. The CDR3 is 15 residues long. After removal of 5 bases from V and 8 bases from J, the junction contained 10 bases not matched to a gene. The germline CDR1 and CDR2 sequences are MDHEN and SYDVKM. CDR3 sequence: CASSPSGVLGDEQFF. DNA of the CDR3: TGTGCCAGCAGTCCTAGCGGGGTCCTCGGTGATGAGCAGTTCTTC.

The chain is built from TRBV3-1 (or the pseudogene TRBV3-2) and TRBJ1-1; D ambiguous. Germline lookup yields CDR1 LGHDT and CDR2 YNNKEL (reference sequence). V lost 0 bases and J 0 bases, leaving 8 bases between the germline ends. This CDR3 spans 15 amino acids. This chain's CDR3 is CASSQEIAVNTEAFF. The CDR3 region has the DNA TGTGCCAGCAGCCAAGAAATTGCGGTGAACACTGAAGCTTTCTTT.

Here the CDR3 reads CASSQNAPGDTQYF. The DNA of the CDR3 is TGTGCCAGCAGCCAAAACGCCCCCGGAGATACGCAGTATTTT. This chain connects TRBV3-1 (or the pseudogene TRBV3-2) to TRBJ2-3; no clear D. The CDR3 has 14 residues. Germline assignment: CDR1 LGHDT and CDR2 YNNKEL (reference sequence). V lost 2 bases, J lost 5 bases, and 11 bases lay in between.

V usage is TRBV27 and J usage is TRBJ2-7; weak D call: TRBD1 (5 bases). The V gene lost 5 bases and the J gene lost 5 bases, with 19 bases spanning the gap. The CDR3 loop spans 15 amino acids. Germline CDR1 is MNHEY and CDR2 is SMNVEV (reference sequence). The CDR3: CASSPAGNLGNEQYF. The CDR3 DNA sequence: TGTGCCAGCAGTCCGGCAGGGAACCTTGGGAACGAGCAGTACTTC.

This clone was detected only once. V gene TRBV2 combines with J gene TRBJ2-1; the match to TRBD2 covers 8 bases. Germline lookup yields CDR1 SNHLY and CDR2 FYNNEI. CDR3 length: 16 residues. Trimming at V came to 4 bases and at J to 7 bases, leaving 12 bases not matched to a gene. The CDR3 here is CASSVILAGGENEQFF. CDR3 DNA: TGTGCCAGCAGTGTAATCTTGGCGGGGGGTGAGAATGAGCAGTTCTTC.

The rearrangement links TRBV6-7 to TRBJ1-1; unclear D gene. TRBV6-7 is flagged as an ORF with uncertain function. Trimming pared 6 bases from V and 2 bases from J, leaving 10 bases between. The CDR3 covers 13 residues. The CDR3 spells CASSKNINTEAFF. The CDR3 region has the DNA TGTGCCAGCAGCAAGAACATAAACACTGAAGCTTTCTTT.

A remark on this clone: Other DNA sequences within the sample encode an identical CDR3. The V and J genes are TRBV3-1 (or the pseudogene TRBV3-2) and TRBJ1-2; D ambiguous. CDR1 is LGHDT and CDR2 is YNNKEL in the germline V gene (reference sequence). V lost 2 bases and J lost 2, with 18 bases in between. This CDR3 has 17 amino acids. The CDR3 loop reads CASSQPHLGHVNYGYTF. In DNA, the CDR3 is TGTGCCAGCAGCCAACCACATCTGGGCCACGTAAACTATGGCTACACCTTC.

The chain employs TRBV7-9 and TRBJ2-5; 7 positions match TRBD1. CDR3 length: 17 residues. Germline-derived CDR1 and CDR2 are SEHNR and FQNEAQ (reference sequence). J gave up 5 bases and V 2 bases, and 14 bases lay outside the gene matches. The CDR3 DNA reads TGTGCCAGCAGCTTAATCTTAAGCGACAGGGCCAGGGAGACCCAGTACTTC. The encoded protein is CASSLILSDRARETQYF.

The V gene is TRBV6-5, the J gene TRBJ2-7; 10 positions agree with TRBD2. The V and J ends lost 5 bases and 9 bases, in that order; junction bases with no gene match: 10. Germline loops: CDR1 MNHEY, CDR2 SVGAGI. The CDR3 covers 14 residues. CDR3 nucleotides: TGTGCCAGCAGTCCTAGCGGGGGACGGTCTGCGCAGTACTTC. This sequence encodes CASSPSGGRSAQYF.

The rearrangement joins TRBV11-2 to TRBJ2-7; maybe TRBD2 (6 bases). Germline values: CDR1 SGHAT, CDR2 FQNNGV. The germline V and J ends were trimmed by 8 bases and 3 bases, with 20 bases remaining between them. This CDR3 has 15 residues. The CDR3 reads CASSPDREILYEQYF. For the CDR3, the DNA is TGTGCCAGCTCCCCCGACCGGGAGATCCTCTACGAGCAGTACTTC.

This chain joins TRBV7-2 and TRBJ2-1; 8 bases align to TRBD2. The length of the CDR3 is 15 residues. CDR1 SGHTA and CDR2 FQGNSA come from the germline V gene. V lost 8 bases and J lost 4; bases outside the gene matches: 10. The DNA for the CDR3 is TGTGCCAGCGGGAGACCTATAGCGGGGTACAATGAGCAGTTCTTC. Encoded protein: CASGRPIAGYNEQFF. Full variable domain (remainder filled in from reference TRBV7-2 and TRBJ2-1): GAGVSQSPSNKVTEKGKDVELRCDPISGHTALYWYRQSLGQGLEFLIYFQGNSAPDKSGLPSDRFSAERTGGSVSTLTIQRTQQEDSAVYLCASGRPIAGYNEQFFGPGTRLTVL.

The chain carries TRBV10-3 and TRBJ2-7; TRBD2 agrees at 8 bases. V shed 2 bases and J 3 bases; nucleotides not matched to a gene: 3. Germline CDR1 is ENHRY and CDR2 is SYGVKD. The CDR3 runs to 14 residues. CDR3 sequence reads: CAISERRGVYEQYF. CDR3 nucleotides: TGTGCCATCAGTGAGAGGCGGGGGGTCTACGAGCAGTACTTC.

The rearrangement joins TRBV3-1 (or the pseudogene TRBV3-2) to TRBJ2-2, with 7 positions matching TRBD2. This CDR3 contains 13 residues. Germline V gene lookup returns CDR1 LGHDT and CDR2 YNNKEL (reference sequence). The ends lost 3 bases at V and 8 bases at J; junction bases unmatched: 3. The CDR3 loop is CASSQAGEGELFF. The CDR3 region has the DNA TGTGCCAGCAGCCAGGCGGGGGAAGGGGAGCTGTTTTTT.

This chain connects TRBV5-4 to TRBJ2-5, with 7 nucleotides matching TRBD1. Germline loops: CDR1 SGHNT, CDR2 YYREEE (reference sequence). With 3 bases clipped from V and 5 bases from J, the junction kept 10 bases outside the gene matches. This CDR3 contains 15 residues. As DNA, the CDR3 is TGTGCCAGCAGCTCCGTTAGGGGGCGCGGGGAGACCCAGTACTTC. Translating gives CASSSVRGRGETQYF. Full variable domain (outside the CDR3, taken from reference TRBV5-4 and TRBJ2-5): ETGVTQSPTHLIKTRGQQVTLRCSSQSGHNTVSWYQQALGQGPQFIFQYYREEENGRGNFPPRFSGLQFPNYSSELNVNALELDDSALYLCASSSVRGRGETQYFGPGTRLLVL.

This chain connects TRBV18 to TRBJ2-7; 8 bases fit TRBD2. The CDR3 sequence is 15 residues long. CDR1 and CDR2 from the germline V gene are KGHSH and LQKENI. Trimming removed 6 bases from V and 2 bases from J; junction bases left unmatched: 9. The CDR3 DNA sequence: TGTGCCAGCTCTCCCACCCGGGAGGGAACCTACGAGCAGTACTTC. It encodes CASSPTREGTYEQYF. The full variable domain, in which reference TRBV18 and TRBJ2-7 provide the parts outside the CDR3, is NAGVMQNPRHLVRRRGQEARLRCSPMKGHSHVYWYRQLPEEGLKFMVYLQKENIIDESGMPKERFSAEFPKEGPSILRIQQVVRGDSAAYFCASSPTREGTYEQYFGPGTRLTVT.

The J gene is TRBJ1-1, the V gene TRBV18, with D possibly matching TRBD1 (5 bases). Germline-derived CDR1 and CDR2 are KGHSH and LQKENI. The CDR3 has 14 residues. Trimming pared 6 bases from V and 6 bases from J, leaving 17 bases between. The CDR3 region has the DNA TGTGCCAGCTCGGCATATCAGGGAACCCCTGAAGCTTTCTTT. The encoded protein is CASSAYQGTPEAFF. The variable domain in full, completed from reference TRBV18 and TRBJ1-1, reads NAGVMQNPRHLVRRRGQEARLRCSPMKGHSHVYWYRQLPEEGLKFMVYLQKENIIDESGMPKERFSAEFPKEGPSILRIQQVVRGDSAAYFCASSAYQGTPEAFFGQGTRLTVV.

This clone has just a few counts. The chain links TRBV2 to TRBJ2-1; TRBD2 might be the D (5 bases). The CDR3 has 16 residues. The germline V gene encodes CDR1 SNHLY and CDR2 FYNNEI. The V end lost 2 bases, the J end lost 7 bases, and 18 bases lay between the germline ends. The chain's CDR3 is CASSESGEGWENEQFF. DNA of the CDR3: TGTGCCAGCAGTGAATCGGGCGAGGGTTGGGAGAATGAGCAGTTCTTC.